The rows below give T cell receptor beta chains drawn from one sample of a study of OX40 agonist ivuxolimab in advanced cancers. Sequencing was performed with immunoSEQ multiplex PCR; in TCRdb, only in-frame clones are kept and a portion is missing. The data hold about 38,000 clones, with around 92% observed a single time. Material: CD4+ or CD8+ T cells sorted from blood, obtained in a trial of the OX40 agonist ivuxolimab. The receptor source for this set is an adult with an advanced solid tumor such as melanoma, head and neck, liver or kidney cancer. Both conserved end residues are part of each CDR3. The order of the fields is CDR3 length, V gene, J gene, clone size, CDR3 protein. Part of the rows lack a size; the others show once, few, many or a class for expanded clones.

15,TRBV9,TRBJ2-7,NA,CASSEGTGKTYEQYF
15,TRBV4-1,TRBJ1-2,NA,CASSQRTGGNYGYTF
13,TRBV5-1,TRBJ1-1,NA,CASSFTSNTEAFF
12,TRBV13,TRBJ2-7,NA,CASSLEGDRPDF
16,TRBV10-3,TRBJ1-4,NA,CAISDYPGGRDEKLFF
12,TRBV7-9,TRBJ2-2,NA,CASSLLGGELFF
15,TRBV6-6,TRBJ1-1,NA,CASSYQTGLNTEAFF
11,TRBV7-9,TRBJ2-1,NA,CAAIEADEQFF
15,TRBV5-6,TRBJ2-7,NA,CASSLSARVWGEQYF
15,TRBV29-1,TRBJ2-1,NA,CSVDRATSSYNEQFF
15,TRBV25-1,TRBJ2-1,NA,CASSGRWESYNEQFF
16,TRBV23-1,TRBJ2-7,NA,CASSQSSREDSYEQYF
13,TRBV2,TRBJ2-7,NA,CASGSGGSYEQYF
15,TRBV5-1,TRBJ1-5,NA,CASSLVGDSNQPQHF
11,TRBV9,TRBJ1-4,NA,CASSLSEKLFF
15,TRBV28,TRBJ1-1,NA,CASSLRQAPDTEAFF
15,TRBV10-3,TRBJ1-1,NA,CAISELGRGNTEAFF
15,TRBV30,TRBJ1-5,NA,CAWSDDSWGNQPQHF
13,TRBV5-1,TRBJ2-2,NA,CASSLLGSGELFF
13,TRBV6-5,TRBJ2-7,NA,CASSEGSGDEQYF
13,TRBV19,TRBJ2-1,NA,CASGTTLYNEQFF
17,TRBV5-4,TRBJ1-1,NA,CASSLEGGGGRNTEAFF
13,TRBV7-8,TRBJ2-2,NA,CASSPDSYRELFF
14,TRBV6-5,TRBJ2-3,NA,CASSDRDVRDTQYF
13,TRBV6-1,TRBJ1-1,NA,CASSAGRSTEAFF
13,TRBV30,TRBJ2-3,NA,CAWSRARTDTQYF
13,TRBV19,TRBJ1-1,NA,CASIPQGHTEAFF
13,TRBV27,TRBJ2-7,NA,CASRDNWAGEQYF
16,TRBV4-1,TRBJ2-1,NA,CASSHPSAGLGNEQFF
15,TRBV7-8,TRBJ2-5,NA,CASSLAAGTQETQYF
13,TRBV11-2,TRBJ2-5,NA,CASSLGLGETQYF
15,TRBV6-5,TRBJ2-5,NA,CASSFGTGVAETQYF
15,TRBV4-1,TRBJ1-1,NA,CASSQAYTPGTEAFF
15,TRBV4-1,TRBJ2-7,NA,CASSQEKGFSYEQYF
13,TRBV29-1,TRBJ1-2,NA,CSVEGQQNYGYTF
15,TRBV19,TRBJ2-7,once,CASSIVTSGSREQYF
14,TRBV30,TRBJ1-1,NA,CAWSLMGATTEAFF
13,TRBV5-1,TRBJ2-5,NA,CASKGQGPETQYF
15,TRBV28,TRBJ1-6,NA,CASSSLDSYNSPLHF
18,TRBV9,TRBJ2-1,NA,CASSDSLLAGTSYNEQFF
16,TRBV28,TRBJ2-1,NA,CASKPLDGISYNEQFF
19,TRBV9,TRBJ2-2,NA,CASSVYSWWGAGDTGELFF
14,TRBV11-2,TRBJ2-7,NA,CASSLGGTGFEQYF
14,TRBV5-1,TRBJ1-1,NA,CASSSGTAGTEAFF
13,TRBV25-1,TRBJ1-4,NA,CASQGVSFEKLFF
15,TRBV5-4,TRBJ2-1,NA,CASSIRPNILHEQFF
12,TRBV21-1,TRBJ1-1,once,CASPQRCTEAFF
15,TRBV6-5,TRBJ2-1,NA,CASSYSPGLVNEQFF
15,TRBV13,TRBJ2-3,NA,CASSLGGRIADTQYF
16,TRBV7-9,TRBJ2-1,NA,CASSDPWGGPYNEQFF
13,TRBV2,TRBJ2-2,NA,CASSEWGTGELFF
14,TRBV19,TRBJ2-7,NA,CASSLRGGAGEQYF
17,TRBV4-2,TRBJ2-5,NA,CASSQDGQAKNQETQYF
20,TRBV18,TRBJ2-2,NA,CASSPPRYSGTRLDLGELFF
14,TRBV5-6,TRBJ1-1,NA,CASSLGDRLLEAFF
13,TRBV30,TRBJ1-1,NA,CAWTGLMNTEAFF
11,TRBV2,TRBJ1-2,NA,CASSPYNGYTF
15,TRBV28,TRBJ2-2,NA,CASTRVGALTGELFF
16,TRBV2,TRBJ2-7,once,CASSGLAGGPGYEQYF